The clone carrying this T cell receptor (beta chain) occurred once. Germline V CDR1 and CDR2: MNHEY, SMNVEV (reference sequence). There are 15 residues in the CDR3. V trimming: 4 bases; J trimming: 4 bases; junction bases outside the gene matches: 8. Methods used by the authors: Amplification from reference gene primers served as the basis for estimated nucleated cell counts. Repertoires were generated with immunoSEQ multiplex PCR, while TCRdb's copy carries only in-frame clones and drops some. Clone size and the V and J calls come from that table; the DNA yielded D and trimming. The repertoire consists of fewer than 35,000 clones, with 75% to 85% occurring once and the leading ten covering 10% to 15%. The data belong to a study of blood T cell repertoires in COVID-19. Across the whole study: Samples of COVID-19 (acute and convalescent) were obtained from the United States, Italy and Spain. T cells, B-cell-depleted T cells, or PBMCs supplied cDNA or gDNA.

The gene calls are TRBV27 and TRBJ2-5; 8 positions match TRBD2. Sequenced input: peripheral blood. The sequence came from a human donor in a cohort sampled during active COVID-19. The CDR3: CASSSTTSVAETQYF. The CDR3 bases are TGTGCCAGCAGTTCCACGACTAGCGTGGCAGAGACCCAGTACTTC.